The subject of this entry is one TCR beta chain. The repertoire was sequenced with immunoSEQ multiplex PCR; TCRdb's copy has only in-frame clones and lacks some. Here the sample spans around 110,000 clones, 65% to 85% being singletons. The sample comes from a study of blood T cell repertoires in COVID-19. Background on the study: T cells, B-cell-depleted T cells, or PBMCs provided the cDNA or gDNA that served as material.

V was pared by 0 bases and J by 7 bases, with 10 bases between. The germline V gene encodes CDR1 LGHDT and CDR2 YNNKEL (reference sequence). CDR3 length: 15 residues. This rearrangement joins TRBV3-1 (or the pseudogene TRBV3-2) to TRBJ1-6; possibly TRBD1 for D (6 bases). The sequenced material came from peripheral blood. This clonotype was sampled from a woman aged 65 to 85 with acute or convalescent COVID-19. The chain's CDR3 is CASSQDRGANSPLHF. CDR3 sequence (DNA): TGTGCCAGCAGCCAAGACCGGGGGGCGAATTCACCCCTCCACTTT.